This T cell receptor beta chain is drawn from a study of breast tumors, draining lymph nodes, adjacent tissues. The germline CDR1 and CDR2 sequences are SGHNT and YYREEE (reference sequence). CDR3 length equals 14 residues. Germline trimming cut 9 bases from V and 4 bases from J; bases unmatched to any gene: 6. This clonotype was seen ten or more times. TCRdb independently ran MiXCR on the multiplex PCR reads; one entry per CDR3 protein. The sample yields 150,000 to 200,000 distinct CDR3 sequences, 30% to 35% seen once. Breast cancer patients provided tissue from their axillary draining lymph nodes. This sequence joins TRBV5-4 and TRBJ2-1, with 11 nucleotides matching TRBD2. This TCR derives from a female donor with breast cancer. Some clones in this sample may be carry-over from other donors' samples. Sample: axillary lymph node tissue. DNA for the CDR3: TGTGCCACCTCAATAGCGGGAGGGTACAATGAGCAGTTCTTC. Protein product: CATSIAGGYNEQFF.